This record concerns one TCR beta chain sequence. The source of the sample is a study of blood T cell repertoires in COVID-19. On the study more broadly: Samples of COVID-19 (acute and convalescent) were obtained from the United States, Italy and Spain.

How the authors handled the data: Amplification of reference gene primers provided the estimated nucleated cell counts. Using immunoSEQ multiplex PCR, the repertoire was profiled, and TCRdb retains in-frame clones only, with some absent. The DNA gave D and trimming, while V, J and clone size come from that table. The sample includes some 140,000 clones, roughly 76% of them seen just once. The TCR sequence derives from a man older than 75 with acute or convalescent COVID-19. Sequences were obtained from peripheral blood.

CDR3: CASSVEIALTDTQYF. The CDR3 DNA reads TGTGCCAGCAGCGTAGAAATAGCGCTCACAGATACGCAGTATTTT. J is TRBJ2-3 and V is TRBV9; D may be TRBD2 (5 bases). Germline loops: CDR1 SGDLS, CDR2 YYNGEE. This CDR3 contains 15 residues. V lost 0 bases and J 2 bases, leaving 10 bases between the germline ends.